One sample yielded the 9 T cell receptor beta chains listed below, sequenced in a study of human T cells and chemical hapten exposure. TCRdb fed the RACE reads into MiXCR, producing one record per CDR3 protein. The repertoire has roughly 150,000 distinct CDR3 sequences, around a quarter of them found once; the top ten carry around 2.3%. As for time point: patch test 3, about 24 weeks after DPC sensitization. The treatment: therapeutic diphenylcyclopropenone sensitization with weekly scalp DPC. The sequencing here drew on whole blood, taken in connection with sensitization to the hapten diphenylcyclopropenone (DPC). The receptors were sampled from a woman under 30 with alopecia areata. Some clones in this sample may be carry-over from other donors' samples.

The chain carries TRBV29-1 and TRBJ2-1, with TRBD2 matching over 7 bases. V shed 0 bases and J 4 bases; nucleotides not matched to a gene: 6. The CDR3 has 15 amino acids. Looked up from germline, CDR1 is SQVTM and CDR2 is ANQGSEA. The CDR3 DNA follows: TGCAGCGTTGAAGATGTGGGACTACCATACAATGAGCAGTTCTTC. This codes for CSVEDVGLPYNEQFF.

This sequence joins TRBV27 and TRBJ2-1; no definite D call. V was shortened by 2 bases and J by 4 bases, with 9 bases between the two germline ends. This CDR3 comprises 14 residues. Germline CDR1 is MNHEY and CDR2 is SMNVEV (reference sequence). DNA for the CDR3: TGTGCCAGCAGTTTAGCCCCTCCTTACAATGAGCAGTTCTTC. Protein: CASSLAPPYNEQFF.

This chain joins TRBV20-1 and TRBJ2-4, with D possibly TRBD2 on 5 matching bases. Germline lookup yields CDR1 DFQATT and CDR2 SNEGSKA (reference sequence). Trimming pared 6 bases from V and 3 bases from J, leaving 12 bases between. This CDR3 spans 13 amino acids. Written as DNA, the CDR3 is TGCAGTGCAGAGGACCGGGACAAAAACATTCAGTACTTC. This codes for CSAEDRDKNIQYF.

This sequence joins TRBV12-3 or TRBV12-4 and TRBJ2-1, with TRBD2 as a possible D gene (6 bases). V was clipped by 2 bases and J by 6 bases, with 14 bases between them. This CDR3 is 15 amino acids long. CDR3: CASSLNRDWANEQFF. CDR3 nucleotides: TGTGCCAGCAGTTTAAATCGGGACTGGGCCAATGAGCAGTTCTTC.

Note on this clonotype: One end of the junction is discordant with germline, which a read error may explain. V usage is TRBV12-3 or TRBV12-4 and J usage is TRBJ2-1, with 8 positions matching TRBD2. This CDR3 region has 13 residues. CDR3 in DNA: TGTGCCAGCAGTTCCCTCAGCGGGAGTAACTGTGTCTTC. This translates into CASSSLSGSNCVF.

The chain links TRBV29-1 to TRBJ2-2; 7 bases map to TRBD1. The CDR3 sequence is 13 residues long. J was trimmed by 6 bases and V by 4 bases; bases with no gene match: 5. CDR1 is SQVTM and CDR2 is ANQGSEA in the germline V gene. The DNA of the CDR3 is TGCAGCGTTGCAGGGGGTTCCGCCGGGGAGCTGTTTTTT. Its translation is CSVAGGSAGELFF.

The chain uses TRBV29-1 and TRBJ1-5; D gene uncertain. Between the trimmed V and J ends, which lost 4 bases and 7 bases, there was a span of 14 bases. CDR1 SQVTM and CDR2 ANQGSEA come from the germline V gene. The CDR3 has 13 residues. CDR3 loop: CSVVSGAQQPQHF. CDR3 DNA: TGCAGCGTTGTTAGCGGCGCCCAGCAGCCCCAGCATTTT. Full variable domain (outside the CDR3, taken from reference TRBV29-1 and TRBJ1-5): SAVISQKPSRDICQRGTSLTIQCQVDSQVTMMFWYRQQPGQSLTLIATANQGSEATYESGFVIDKFPISRPNLTFSTLTVSNMSPEDSSIYLCSVVSGAQQPQHFGDGTRLSIL.

This clonotype was counted between two and nine times. The rearrangement joins TRBV4-2 to TRBJ2-1, with TRBD2 identical over 8 bases. This CDR3 spans 15 amino acids. Unmatched junction bases numbered 3, after V lost 0 bases and J lost 5 bases. Germline assignment: CDR1 LGHNA and CDR2 YNFKEQ. The CDR3 loop is CASSQDTSGNNEQFF. Written as DNA, the CDR3 is TGTGCCAGCAGCCAAGATACTAGCGGTAACAATGAGCAGTTCTTC.

Note on this clonotype: At one of its ends the junction is not consistent with the germline gene, which may arise from a read error. The rearrangement links TRBV19 to TRBJ2-1, with 8 bases lining up with TRBD1. In germline, CDR1 is LNHDA, CDR2 SQIVND (reference sequence). The CDR3 is made up of 18 amino acids. CDR3 region: CASSRIFLSRDRSTVPTF. The CDR3 DNA reads as TGTGCCAGTAGCCGCATCTTCCTCTCTCGGGACAGGTCGACGGTTCCGACCTTC.